The 19 T cell receptor beta chains reported below all come from one sample, sequenced in a study of blood T cells in healthy people across ages. Sample-barcoded 5' priming and a J-beta primer mix drove a second PCR of 7 to 11 cycles. TCRdb recomputed calls from the 5' RACE reads with MiXCR, one row per CDR3 protein. Of more than 600,000 distinct CDR3 sequences in the sample, around 25% are singletons; the top ten hold under 9.5%. The same sample was also used in a study of T cells of mothers and their children.

The material sequenced was blood. These receptors came from a boy younger than 18 in good health.

This sequence joins TRBV9 and TRBJ2-2; no clear D. Germline CDR1 is SGDLS and CDR2 is YYNGEE. CDR3 size: 13 residues. V shed 1 base and J shed 3 bases, with 4 bases lying between them. The CDR3 DNA reads as TGTGCCAGCAGCGTAATGTACACCGGGGAGCTGTTTTTT. This codes for CASSVMYTGELFF.

The chain links TRBV12-3 or TRBV12-4 to TRBJ2-1; possibly TRBD1 or TRBD2 for D (6 bases each). This CDR3 region has 13 residues. The germline V and J ends were trimmed by 5 bases and 3 bases, with 8 bases remaining between them. The CDR3 nucleotides read TGTGCCAGCAGTAGGGGGGACTACAATGAGCAGTTCTTC. It codes for CASSRGDYNEQFF.

This clonotype was seen more than once but under ten times. The genes are TRBV7-9 and TRBJ1-2, with D unresolved. The CDR3 sequence is 13 residues long. Germline values: CDR1 SEHNR, CDR2 FQNEAQ (reference sequence). V was trimmed by 5 bases and J by 8 bases, leaving 15 bases between them. Here the CDR3 reads CASSPDAIYGYTF. CDR3 in DNA: TGTGCCAGCAGCCCCGACGCGATATACGGCTACACCTTC. The variable domain in full, with the rest retrieved from reference TRBV7-9 and TRBJ1-2, is DTGVSQNPRHKITKRGQNVTFRCDPISEHNRLYWYRQTLGQGPEFLTYFQNEAQLEKSRLLSDRFSAERPKGSFSTLEIQRTEQGDSAMYLCASSPDAIYGYTFGSGTRLTVV.

V is TRBV12-3 or TRBV12-4 and J is TRBJ1-2; no firm D call. The germline V and J ends were trimmed by 2 bases and 8 bases, with 12 bases remaining between them. The CDR3 extends over 13 amino acids. CDR3 sequence reads: CASSLLGRGGYTF. The CDR3 DNA reads TGTGCCAGCAGTTTATTGGGCCGAGGAGGCTACACCTTC.

The CDR3 is CASSPLLGLFYNEQFF. CDR3 in DNA: TGTGCCAGCAGCCCACTACTAGGCCTTTTCTACAATGAGCAGTTCTTC. The rearrangement uses TRBV12-3 or TRBV12-4 and TRBJ2-1; D may be TRBD2 (5 bases). The germline V and J ends were trimmed by 6 bases and 3 bases, with 18 bases remaining between them. The CDR3 consists of 16 residues.

The CDR3 nucleotides are TGTGCCAGCAGTTTTCAAAATACCGGGGGGCAGTTCTTC. It is translated as CASSFQNTGGQFF. The chain carries TRBV27 and TRBJ2-5; D might be TRBD2 (6 bases). Near its end, the DNA agrees better with TRBJ2-1, so the J call may be wrong. This CDR3 is 13 amino acids long. Germline V CDR1 and CDR2: MNHEY, SMNVEV (reference sequence).

This clonotype came up a few times. The chain links TRBV7-2 to TRBJ2-5; D is uncertain. The J call is uncertain, as TRBJ2-1 better fits the DNA end. Per germline, CDR1 SGHTA and CDR2 FQGNSA. This CDR3 region has 12 residues. This CDR3 is CASSLVYLEQFF. The CDR3, as DNA: TGTGCCAGCAGCTTAGTATACCTTGAGCAGTTCTTC.

This clonotype occurred a few times. V usage is TRBV29-1 and J usage is TRBJ2-5; D not certain. Trimming stripped 3 bases from V and 6 bases from J, with 8 bases between. Germline loops: CDR1 SQVTM, CDR2 ANQGSEA. The CDR3 is 11 amino acids. CDR3 residues: CSVEHGQTQYF. DNA of the CDR3: TGCAGCGTTGAGCATGGGCAGACCCAGTACTTC.

V gene TRBV28 combines with J gene TRBJ2-5; a weak D match, TRBD2 (5 bases). The CDR3 consists of 13 residues. Trimming cost V 6 bases and J 7 bases, with 15 bases left between them. Germline CDR1 and CDR2: MDHEN and SYDVKM. The CDR3 spells CASSPPSEGTQYF. The CDR3 DNA follows: TGTGCCAGCAGCCCGCCTTCCGAGGGGACCCAGTACTTC.

The chain is built from TRBV19 and TRBJ2-7; 7 bases align to TRBD2. V lost 5 bases and J lost 0; bases outside the gene matches: 7. Germline V gene lookup returns CDR1 LNHDA and CDR2 SQIVND (reference sequence). The CDR3 has 15 residues. CDR3 amino acids: CASSPSGLNSYEQYF. The DNA for the CDR3 is TGTGCCAGTAGTCCTTCGGGACTAAACTCCTACGAGCAGTACTTC.

CDR3 region: CATSPGSGSSYNEQFF. In DNA, the CDR3 is TGTGCCACCAGTCCGGGGTCGGGAAGCTCCTACAATGAGCAGTTCTTC. J is TRBJ2-1 and V is TRBV24-1; maybe TRBD2 (5 bases). V was shortened by 6 bases and J by 0 bases, with 14 bases between the two germline ends. This CDR3 is built from 16 residues. In germline, CDR1 is KGHDR, CDR2 SFDVKD.

This clonotype was picked up a small number of times. This chain uses TRBV12-3 or TRBV12-4 with TRBJ2-7; TRBD1 matches 7 bases. CDR3 length: 14 amino acids. V was clipped by 6 bases and J by 2 bases; unmatched bases: 7. The chain's CDR3 is CASSMSGQAYEQYF. CDR3 in DNA: TGTGCCAGCAGCATGAGTGGACAGGCCTACGAGCAGTACTTC.

V gene TRBV7-6 combines with J gene TRBJ2-7; no definite D call. Trimming removed 1 base from V and 5 bases from J, with 9 bases in between. Germline V CDR1 and CDR2: SGHVS, FNYEAQ. CDR3 size: 13 residues. The CDR3 DNA reads as TGTGCCAGCAGCTTAGGAGTCGGGCACGAGCAGTACTTC. Translated: CASSLGVGHEQYF.

The V and J genes are TRBV12-5 and TRBJ2-1; D is unclear. V was cut by 5 bases and J by 6 bases, with 17 bases left in between. Germline lookup yields CDR1 LGHNT and CDR2 FRNRAP. CDR3 length: 15 amino acids. CDR3 in DNA: TGTGCTAGTGGTCGAATTCAGGTGACGGTCAATGAGCAGTTCTTC. This translates into CASGRIQVTVNEQFF.

The gene calls are TRBV20-1 and TRBJ2-1; either TRBD1 or TRBD2 may fit D (6 bases each). V lost 1 base and J 7 bases, leaving 20 bases between the germline ends. Germline lookup yields CDR1 DFQATT and CDR2 SNEGSKA (reference sequence). The CDR3 has 16 amino acids. The CDR3 here is CSARATGALLRNEQFF. In nucleotides, the CDR3 is TGCAGTGCTAGAGCGACGGGGGCCCTGCTACGAAATGAGCAGTTCTTC.

This sequence joins TRBV20-1 and TRBJ2-5, with 10 bases aligning to TRBD2. The J call may be faulty, since TRBJ2-1 better matches the DNA end. The CDR3 sequence is 16 residues long. Per germline, CDR1 DFQATT and CDR2 SNEGSKA (reference sequence). CDR3 nucleotide sequence: TGCAGTGCTAGGACCCCGTCCTTAGCGGGAGGTCATGAGCAGTTCTTC. It specifies CSARTPSLAGGHEQFF.

In its sample, this clonotype was seen a few times. CDR3 bases: TGTGCCAGCACTAGCGGGTACAATGAGCAGTTCTTC. This translates into CASTSGYNEQFF. This rearrangement joins TRBV7-8 to TRBJ2-1; 8 nucleotides agree with TRBD2. Germline CDR1 and CDR2: SGHVS and FQNEAQ. The CDR3 is 12 residues long. The ends lost 7 bases at V and 4 bases at J; junction bases unmatched: 0. The full variable domain, in which reference TRBV7-8 and TRBJ2-1 provide the parts outside the CDR3, is GAGVSQSPRYKVAKRGQDVALRCDPISGHVSLFWYQQALGQGPEFLTYFQNEAQLDKSGLPSDRFFAERPEGSVSTLKIQRTQQEDSAVYLCASTSGYNEQFFGPGTRLTVL.

This clonotype was counted only a few times. The V gene is TRBV4-3, the J gene TRBJ2-1, with 7 bases that match TRBD2. Germline V CDR1 and CDR2: LGHNA, YSLEER. The CDR3 has 14 amino acids. Germline trimming cut 5 bases from V and 7 bases from J; bases unmatched to any gene: 8. CDR3 protein: CASSYGAGRNEQFF. The CDR3 region has the DNA TGCGCCAGCAGCTACGGAGCGGGGAGGAATGAGCAGTTCTTC.

This clonotype came up a few times. The V gene is TRBV4-3, the J gene TRBJ2-5; TRBD2 matches at 9 bases. The J call may be in error: the DNA end matches TRBJ2-1 better. CDR1 and CDR2 from the germline V gene are LGHNA and YSLEER. The CDR3 runs to 13 residues. In DNA, the CDR3 is TGCGCCAGCAGCCGCGGACTAGCGAGCGAGCAGTTCTTC. It yields the protein CASSRGLASEQFF.